The text below deals with one TCR beta chain. What it binds is not known. Libraries were prepared by immunoSEQ multiplex PCR; TCRdb keeps only in-frame clonotypes and omits some of them. This table has approximately 92,000 clones, around 77% appearing once. The data were taken from a study of cytotoxic CD8 clonotypes in ibrutinib-treated CLL. Study results and limitations: Higher clonality was seen at ibrutinib response and a return toward baseline at progression. Private clonotypes, not public ones, expanded at ibrutinib response.

Trimming removed 3 bases at V and 4 bases at J, with 15 bases between. CDR3 length equals 16 residues. Germline V gene lookup returns CDR1 MNHEY and CDR2 SMNVEV (reference sequence). This chain joins TRBV27 and TRBJ1-4; D gene uncertain. This TCR was recovered from a human donor with chronic lymphocytic leukemia. The sample consisted of PBMCs, taken after 24 months of ibrutinib treatment. As DNA, the CDR3 is TGTGCCAGCAGTTTTTCGGAGAGGCACTTTAATGAAAAACTGTTTTTT. This translates into CASSFSERHFNEKLFF.